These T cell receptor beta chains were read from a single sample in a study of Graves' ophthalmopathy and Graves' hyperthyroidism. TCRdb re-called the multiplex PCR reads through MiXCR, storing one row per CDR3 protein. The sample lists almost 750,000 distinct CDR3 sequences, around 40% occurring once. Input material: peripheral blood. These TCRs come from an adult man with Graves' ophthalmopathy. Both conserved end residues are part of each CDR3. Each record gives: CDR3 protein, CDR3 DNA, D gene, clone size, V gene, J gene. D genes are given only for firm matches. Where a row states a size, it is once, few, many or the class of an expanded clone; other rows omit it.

CASSPRGRASGANVLTF	TGTGCCAGCAGCCCGAGGGGTAGGGCCTCTGGGGCCAACGTCCTGACTTTC	.	.	TRBV7-2	TRBJ2-6
CASSYSSPGYETQYF	TGTGCCAGCAGTTACTCGAGTCCCGGTTATGAGACCCAGTACTTC	.	many	TRBV6-6	TRBJ2-5
CSQRGLAGGHEQYF	TGCAGCCAGCGGGGGCTAGCGGGAGGCCACGAGCAGTACTTC	TRBD2	.	TRBV29-1	TRBJ2-7
CASSVRDRGRGANVLTF	TGTGCCAGCAGTGTCCGGGACAGGGGGCGTGGGGCCAACGTCCTGACTTTC	TRBD1	.	TRBV12-3/TRBV12-4	TRBJ2-6
CASSLQVSSYEQYF	TGTGCCAGCAGTCTACAGGTTAGCTCCTACGAGCAGTACTTC	.	few	TRBV10-3	TRBJ2-7
CATGEGTGELFF	TGTGCCACGGGGGAAGGCACCGGGGAGCTGTTTTTT	.	.	TRBV10-3	TRBJ2-2
CASSVATTNTGELFF	TGTGCCAGCAGTGTGGCGACCACGAACACCGGGGAGCTGTTTTTT	.	few	TRBV25-1	TRBJ2-2
CASTHTPAGELIF	TGTGCCAGTACCCACACTCCGGCCGGGGAGCTGATTTTT	.	.	TRBV11-1	TRBJ2-2
CASSLTGGLDSPLHF	TGCGCCAGCAGCTTAACAGGGGGCCTCGATTCACCCCTCCACTTT	TRBD1	.	TRBV5-1	TRBJ1-6
CASSQTGISGANVLTF	TGTGCCAGCAGCCAAACAGGGATCTCTGGGGCCAACGTCCTGACTTTC	.	few	TRBV3-1	TRBJ2-6
CASTHRWGTGELFF	TGTGCCAGTACCCACCGGTGGGGCACCGGGGAGCTGTTTTTT	.	.	TRBV19	TRBJ2-2
CAGTGADTEAFF	TGTGCCGGCACAGGGGCAGACACTGAAGCTTTCTTT	TRBD1	once	TRBV14	TRBJ1-1
CASKVGLAQYF	TGTGCCAGCAAGGTGGGTTTGGCCCAGTACTTC	.	many	TRBV9	TRBJ2-5
CASSSTLTYEQYF	TGTGCCAGCAGCTCCACCCTAACCTACGAGCAGTACTTC	.	.	TRBV5-6	TRBJ2-7
CASKTRMGRISQTQYF	TGTGCCAGCAAGACCCGTATGGGGCGTATTAGTCAGACCCAGTACTTC	.	.	TRBV25-1	TRBJ2-5
CSARSLSGGQETQYF	TGCAGTGCTAGATCCCTGAGCGGGGGCCAAGAGACCCAGTACTTC	TRBD2	.	TRBV20-1	TRBJ2-5
CSVLTGGSYGYTF	TGCAGCGTCCTAACAGGGGGCAGCTATGGCTACACCTTC	TRBD1	.	TRBV29-1	TRBJ1-2
CASQYTEAFF	TGTGCCAGCCAATACACTGAAGCTTTCTTT	.	few	TRBV10-3	TRBJ1-1
CASSLDFTPTSSGNTIYF	TGTGCCAGCAGCTTAGATTTCACCCCTACGAGCTCTGGAAACACCATATATTTT	.	.	TRBV7-9	TRBJ1-3
CASPGTGSREQYF	TGCGCCAGCCCCGGGACAGGGTCTCGAGAGCAGTACTTC	TRBD1	.	TRBV10-2	TRBJ2-7
CASSFPREVNSYEQYF	TGTGCCAGCAGCTTTCCCCGGGAGGTTAACTCCTACGAGCAGTACTTC	TRBD2	few	TRBV7-9	TRBJ2-7
CSAIGRPFTDTQYF	TGCAGTGCGATCGGGAGGCCATTCACAGATACGCAGTATTTT	TRBD2	few	TRBV20-1	TRBJ2-3
CASSLRRSEAFF	TGTGCCAGCAGTCTTCGACGATCCGAAGCTTTCTTT	.	many	TRBV12-3/TRBV12-4	TRBJ1-1
CASSPLSRLEQYF	TGTGCCAGCAGTCCCCTCAGTCGACTCGAGCAGTACTTC	.	.	TRBV12-3/TRBV12-4	TRBJ2-7
CASRGQGGNQPQHF	TGTGCCAGTAGGGGACAGGGCGGCAATCAGCCCCAGCATTTT	TRBD1	few	TRBV19	TRBJ1-5
CASSPTGVNGYTF	TGTGCCAGCAGTCCGACAGGGGTGAATGGCTACACCTTC	TRBD1	many	TRBV25-1	TRBJ1-2
CASSPSGRGEQYF	TGTGCCAGCAGTCCTAGCGGCAGAGGGGAGCAGTACTTC	TRBD2	once	TRBV2	TRBJ2-7
CAISESMSRGDTEAFF	TGTGCCATCAGTGAGTCGATGTCCCGGGGTGACACTGAAGCTTTCTTT	.	many	TRBV10-3	TRBJ1-1
CAISESMLDEKLFF	TGTGCCATCAGTGAGTCGATGTTAGATGAAAAACTGTTTTTT	.	many	TRBV10-3	TRBJ1-4
CASNQRHTEAFF	TGTGCCAGCAATCAGAGGCACACTGAAGCTTTCTTT	.	many	TRBV2	TRBJ1-1
CASSQSSGWQGARNTGELFF	TGTGCCAGCAGCCAGTCGAGTGGGTGGCAGGGGGCTCGGAACACCGGGGAGCTGTTTTTT	TRBD1	few	TRBV7-6	TRBJ2-2
CASSYSSVYNSPLHF	TGTGCCAGCAGTTACTCGAGTGTCTATAATTCACCCCTCCACTTT	.	.	TRBV9	TRBJ1-6
CSVFDRVDGYTF	TGCAGCGTTTTCGACAGGGTCGATGGCTACACCTTC	TRBD1	many	TRBV29-1	TRBJ1-2
CASSDQGAWVQPQHF	TGTGCCAGCAGTGACCAGGGGGCCTGGGTTCAGCCCCAGCATTTT	TRBD1	.	TRBV6-6	TRBJ1-5
CSARSGDRVTQYF	TGCAGTGCTAGGAGTGGCGATAGGGTGACCCAGTACTTC	.	.	TRBV20-1	TRBJ2-5
CSARSQRGSYEQYF	TGCAGTGCTAGATCGCAGCGGGGCTCCTACGAGCAGTACTTC	TRBD2	many	TRBV20-1	TRBJ2-7
CASSQAWGGEQYF	TGTGCCAGCAGCCAAGCCTGGGGAGGAGAGCAGTACTTC	.	.	TRBV14	TRBJ2-7
CASSLDPTYEQYF	TGTGCCAGCAGCTTAGACCCTACCTACGAGCAGTACTTC	.	many	TRBV7-9	TRBJ2-7
CATSSLLDRVFVYEQYF	TGTGCCACCAGCAGCCTGCTCGACAGGGTTTTTGTCTACGAGCAGTACTTC	TRBD1	few	TRBV15	TRBJ2-7
CASRLDRDYGYTF	TGTGCCAGCAGGCTGGACAGGGACTATGGCTACACCTTC	TRBD1	many	TRBV7-2	TRBJ1-2
CASSREYDYGYTF	TGTGCCAGCAGTCGAGAGTACGACTATGGCTACACCTTC	.	few	TRBV2	TRBJ1-2
CASSPPTRGSSYEQYF	TGTGCCAGCAGCCCACCAACCAGGGGAAGCTCCTACGAGCAGTACTTC	.	.	TRBV7-9	TRBJ2-7
CASSYAGVRSPLHF	TGTGCCAGCAGTTACGCAGGGGTCCGGTCACCCCTCCACTTT	.	.	TRBV6-6	TRBJ1-6